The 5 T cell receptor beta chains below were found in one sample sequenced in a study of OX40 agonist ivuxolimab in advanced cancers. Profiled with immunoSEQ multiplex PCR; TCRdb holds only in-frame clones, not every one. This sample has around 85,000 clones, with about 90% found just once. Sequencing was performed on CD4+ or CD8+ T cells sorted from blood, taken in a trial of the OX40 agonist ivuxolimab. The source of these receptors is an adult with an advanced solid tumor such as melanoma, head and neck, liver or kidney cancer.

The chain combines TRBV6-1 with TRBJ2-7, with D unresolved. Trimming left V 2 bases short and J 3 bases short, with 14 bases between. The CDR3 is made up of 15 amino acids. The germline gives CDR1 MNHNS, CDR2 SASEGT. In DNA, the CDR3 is TGTGCCAGCAGTGAATGGGTTCGCGGCTTCTACGAGCAGTACGTC. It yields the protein CASSEWVRGFYEQYV.

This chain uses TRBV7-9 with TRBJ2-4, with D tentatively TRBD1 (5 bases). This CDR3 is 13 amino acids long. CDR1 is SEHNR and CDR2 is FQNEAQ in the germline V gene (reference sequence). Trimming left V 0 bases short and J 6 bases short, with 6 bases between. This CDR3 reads CASSLAQGNIQYF. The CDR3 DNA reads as TGTGCCAGCAGCTTAGCCCAGGGAAACATTCAGTACTTC. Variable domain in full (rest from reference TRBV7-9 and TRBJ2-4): DTGVSQNPRHKITKRGQNVTFRCDPISEHNRLYWYRQTLGQGPEFLTYFQNEAQLEKSRLLSDRFSAERPKGSFSTLEIQRTEQGDSAMYLCASSLAQGNIQYFGAGTRLSVL.

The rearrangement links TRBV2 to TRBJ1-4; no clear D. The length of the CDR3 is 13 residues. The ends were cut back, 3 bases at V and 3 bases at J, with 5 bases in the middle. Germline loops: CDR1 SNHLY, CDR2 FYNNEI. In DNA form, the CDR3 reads TGTGCCAGCAGTGATCATCCTAATGAAAAACTGTTTTTT. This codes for CASSDHPNEKLFF. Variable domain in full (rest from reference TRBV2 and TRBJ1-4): EPEVTQTPSHQVTQMGQEVILRCVPISNHLYFYWYRQILGQKVEFLVSFYNNEISEKSEIFDDQFSVERPDGSNFTLKIRSTKLEDSAMYFCASSDHPNEKLFFGSGTQLSVL.

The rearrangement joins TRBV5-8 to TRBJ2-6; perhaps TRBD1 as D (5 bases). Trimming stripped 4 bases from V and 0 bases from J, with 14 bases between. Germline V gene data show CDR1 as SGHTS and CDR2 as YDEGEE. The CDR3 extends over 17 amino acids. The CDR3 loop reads CASSVLKGHSGANVLTF. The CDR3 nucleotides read TGTGCCAGCAGCGTATTGAAGGGGCACTCTGGGGCCAACGTCCTGACTTTC. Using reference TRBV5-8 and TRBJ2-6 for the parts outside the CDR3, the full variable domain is EAGVTQSPTHLIKTRGQQATLRCSPISGHTSVYWYQQALGLGLQFLLWYDEGEERNRGNFPPRFSGRQFPNYSSELNVNALELEDSALYLCASSVLKGHSGANVLTFGAGSRLTVL.

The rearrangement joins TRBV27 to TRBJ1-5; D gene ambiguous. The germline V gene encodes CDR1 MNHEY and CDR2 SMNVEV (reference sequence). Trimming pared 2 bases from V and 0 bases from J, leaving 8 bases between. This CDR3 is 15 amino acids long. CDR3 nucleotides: TGTGCCAGCAGTTTAGGAGGGTTTAGCAATCAGCCCCAGCATTTT. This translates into CASSLGGFSNQPQHF.